This T cell receptor (beta chain) comes out of a study of T cells after yellow fever vaccination. Study observations and caveats: Peaking on day 5 versus 15, the secondary response was faster but weaker.

On this clonotype: Its antigen is not identified.

Germline values: CDR1 WSHSY, CDR2 SAAADI. The V segment lost 8 bases and the J segment 5 bases; nucleotides outside the gene matches: 6. The CDR3 totals 13 residues. TCRdb re-derived calls from the 5' RACE reads in MiXCR, one entry per CDR3 protein. Of a few hundred thousand distinct CDR3 sequences listed, 6.2% are singletons. This rearrangement joins TRBV10-2 to TRBJ2-3; 8 nucleotides line up with TRBD2. The sequences come from PBMCs, collected 5 days after the yellow fever booster vaccination. The clonotype originates from a man aged 30 to 39 who received the YFV17D yellow fever vaccine. CDR3 loop: CASVGLAGDTQYF. The CDR3 DNA is TGCGCCAGCGTTGGGCTAGCGGGAGATACGCAGTATTTT.